The text below deals with one T cell receptor beta chain. The antigen is undetermined. A CD45RA-negative memory subset and a CD45RA+ naive subset were separated from the CD4+ cells. This record comes from a study of shared clonotypes between healthy human individuals. Study-wide points: Sharing across a few donors was seen in 4% to 5% of naive CD4 clonotypes. A reduction in generation probabilities was seen for non-shared clonotypes relative to those shared by all four donors.

Here immunoSEQ multiplex PCR was the method, and the copy in TCRdb shows in-frame clones only, minus some. This table has about 2.4 million clones, more than 80% appearing once. The V gene's germline CDR1 is SGHAT and CDR2 FQNNGV. The CDR3 covers 14 residues. The V segment lost 5 bases and the J segment 2 bases; nucleotides outside the gene matches: 5. The source material was naive CD4+ T cells sorted from blood. The subset was: CD45RA+ positively selected. This TCR was recovered from a man aged 18 to 29 in good health. The chain has TRBV11-2 and TRBJ2-7; TRBD1 matches 8 bases. The chain's CDR3 is CASSARQGPYEQYF. As DNA, the CDR3 is TGTGCCAGCAGCGCCAGACAGGGGCCCTACGAGCAGTACTTC.